This T cell receptor beta chain is from a study of T cells in Graves' hyperthyroidism and ophthalmopathy. Findings and caveats of the study: Also found in blood were most expanded thyroid clonotypes above 0.001. Separation of ophthalmopathy from stable hyperthyroidism was achieved by a 13 V-J model.

The V and J ends lost 5 bases and 6 bases, in that order; junction bases with no gene match: 8. Germline V gene sequence: CDR1 SEHNR, CDR2 FQNEAQ (reference sequence). The CDR3 is made up of 15 amino acids. Concerning this clonotype: Its target is unknown.

Orbital computed tomography and thyroid ultrasound, together with serum TRAb and thyroxine and clinical symptoms, were used for diagnoses. Authors of the study amplified TCR beta CDR3 regions from RNA transcripts. Initially, a first-round RT-PCR of the TCR CDR3 employed the HTBI primer set. TCRdb reprocessed the multiplex PCR reads with MiXCR, giving one entry per CDR3 protein. Among around 700,000 distinct CDR3 sequences listed, roughly a third were seen once. The TCR was taken from a woman aged 40-49 years with Graves' hyperthyroidism. This chain uses TRBV7-9 with TRBJ1-2; 11 bases map to TRBD1. Sequencing used blood. The CDR3 region is CASSPGTGGRDGYTF. The DNA of the CDR3 is TGTGCCAGCAGCCCAGGGACAGGGGGTAGGGATGGCTACACCTTC.